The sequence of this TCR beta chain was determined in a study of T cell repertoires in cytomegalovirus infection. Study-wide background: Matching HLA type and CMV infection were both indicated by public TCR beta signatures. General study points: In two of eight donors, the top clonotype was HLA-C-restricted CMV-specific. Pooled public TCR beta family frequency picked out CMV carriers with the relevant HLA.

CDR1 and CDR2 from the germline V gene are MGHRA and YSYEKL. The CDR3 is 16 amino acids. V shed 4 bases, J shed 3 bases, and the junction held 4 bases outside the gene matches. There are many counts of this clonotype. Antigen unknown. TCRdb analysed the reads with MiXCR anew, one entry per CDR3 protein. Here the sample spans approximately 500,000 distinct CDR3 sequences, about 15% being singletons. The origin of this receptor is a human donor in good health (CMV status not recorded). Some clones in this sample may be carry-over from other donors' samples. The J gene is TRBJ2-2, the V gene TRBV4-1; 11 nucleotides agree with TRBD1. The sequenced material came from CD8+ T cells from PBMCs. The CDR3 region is CASSPEGQGDTGELFF. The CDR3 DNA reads TGCGCCAGCAGCCCTGAGGGACAGGGGGACACCGGGGAGCTGTTTTTT.